This T cell receptor beta chain was profiled in a study of early T cells in non-severe SARS-CoV-2 infection. Study context: Sequencing of unsorted whole blood was done on bulk RNA, leaving chains unpaired. Study-level points and caveats: VDJdb-based annotation leaned toward anti-spike CD8 responses and missed private and CD4 specificities.

V gave up 6 bases and J gave up 3 bases; unmatched junction bases: 10. In germline, CDR1 is SNHLY, CDR2 FYNNEI. The CDR3 covers 16 residues. This clonotype was detected ten times or more. Its antigen is not identified. The TCR library protocol was used to attach unique molecular identifiers. These identifiers were attached to individual cDNA molecules. TCRdb analysed the 5' RACE reads with MiXCR anew, one entry per CDR3 protein. The table has about 70,000 distinct CDR3 sequences, more than 4% seen once. The rearrangement uses TRBV2 and TRBJ2-1; 8 bases match TRBD2. The origin of this receptor is an adult who was a healthcare worker with PCR-confirmed SARS-CoV-2 infection or an uninfected control (not recorded which). Sequencing used whole blood, obtained at baseline. CDR3 loop: CASSRRGRNDYNEQFF. The CDR3 bases are TGTGCCAGCAGCAGGCGCGGGAGGAACGACTACAATGAGCAGTTCTTC.